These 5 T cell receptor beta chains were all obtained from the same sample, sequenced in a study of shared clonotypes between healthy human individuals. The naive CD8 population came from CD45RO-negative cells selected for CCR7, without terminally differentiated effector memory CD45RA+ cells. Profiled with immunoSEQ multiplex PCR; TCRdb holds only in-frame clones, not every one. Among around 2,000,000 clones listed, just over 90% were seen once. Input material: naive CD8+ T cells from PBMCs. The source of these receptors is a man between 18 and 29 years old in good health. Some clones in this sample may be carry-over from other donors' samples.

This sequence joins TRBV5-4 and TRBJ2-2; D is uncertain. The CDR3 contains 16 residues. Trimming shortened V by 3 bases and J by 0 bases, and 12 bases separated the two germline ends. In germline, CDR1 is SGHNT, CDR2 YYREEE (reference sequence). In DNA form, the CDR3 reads TGTGCCAGCAGCTCCCGAGCTGGAACGAACACCGGGGAGCTGTTTTTT. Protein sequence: CASSSRAGTNTGELFF.

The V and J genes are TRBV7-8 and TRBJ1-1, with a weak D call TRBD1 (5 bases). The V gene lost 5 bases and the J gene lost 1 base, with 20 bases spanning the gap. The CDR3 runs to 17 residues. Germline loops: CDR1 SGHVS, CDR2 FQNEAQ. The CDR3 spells CASSPWGGLTPNTEAFF. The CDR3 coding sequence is TGTGCCAGCAGCCCCTGGGGGGGGTTGACACCGAACACTGAAGCTTTCTTT.

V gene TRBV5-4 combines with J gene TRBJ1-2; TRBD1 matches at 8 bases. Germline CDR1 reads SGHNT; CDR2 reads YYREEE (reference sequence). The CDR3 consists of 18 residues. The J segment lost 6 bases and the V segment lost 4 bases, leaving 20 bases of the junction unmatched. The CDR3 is CASSANLGRGPLVDGYTF. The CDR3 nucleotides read TGTGCCAGCAGCGCCAACTTGGGCAGGGGGCCTCTGGTCGATGGCTACACCTTC.

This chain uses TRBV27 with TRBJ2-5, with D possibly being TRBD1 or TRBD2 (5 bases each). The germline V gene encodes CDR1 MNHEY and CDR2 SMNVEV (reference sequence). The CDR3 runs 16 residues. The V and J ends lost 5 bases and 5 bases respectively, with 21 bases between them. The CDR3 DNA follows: TGTGCCAGCAGTATTTCTGTTGGTGAGGGGTACGAGACCCAGTACTTC. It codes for CASSISVGEGYETQYF.

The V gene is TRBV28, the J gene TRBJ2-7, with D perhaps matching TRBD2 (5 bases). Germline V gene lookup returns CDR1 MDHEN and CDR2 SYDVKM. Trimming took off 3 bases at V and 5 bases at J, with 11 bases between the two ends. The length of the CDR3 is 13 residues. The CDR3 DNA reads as TGTGCCAGCAGTTTTCGGGGTGCCAACGAGCAGTACTTC. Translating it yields CASSFRGANEQYF.